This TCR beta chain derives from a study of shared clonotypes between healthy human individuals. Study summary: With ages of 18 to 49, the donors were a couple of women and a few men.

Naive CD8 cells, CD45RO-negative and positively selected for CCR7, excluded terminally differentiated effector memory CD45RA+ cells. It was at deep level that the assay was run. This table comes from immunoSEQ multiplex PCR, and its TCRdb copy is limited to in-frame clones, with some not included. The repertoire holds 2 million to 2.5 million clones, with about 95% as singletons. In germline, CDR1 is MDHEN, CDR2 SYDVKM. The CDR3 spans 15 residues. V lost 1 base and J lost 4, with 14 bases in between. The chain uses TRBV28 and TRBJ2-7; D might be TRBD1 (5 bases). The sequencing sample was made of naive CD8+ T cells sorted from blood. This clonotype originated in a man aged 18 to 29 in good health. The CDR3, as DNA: TGTGCCAGCAGTTTATCCTTGGGGCGCGAATACGAGCAGTACTTC. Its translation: CASSLSLGREYEQYF.